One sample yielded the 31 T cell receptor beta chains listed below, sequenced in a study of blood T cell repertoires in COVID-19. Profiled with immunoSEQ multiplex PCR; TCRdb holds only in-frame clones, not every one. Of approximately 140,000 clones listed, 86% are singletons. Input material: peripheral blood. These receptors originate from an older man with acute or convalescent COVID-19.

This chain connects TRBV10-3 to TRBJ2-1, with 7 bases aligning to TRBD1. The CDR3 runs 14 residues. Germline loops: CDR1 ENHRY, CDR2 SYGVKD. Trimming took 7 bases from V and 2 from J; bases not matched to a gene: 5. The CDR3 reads CAINEGQTYNEQFF. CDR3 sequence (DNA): TGTGCCATCAACGAGGGACAGACCTACAATGAGCAGTTCTTC.

The CDR3 DNA reads TGCAGCGTTGGAGTTTACAATGAGCAGTTCTTC. Protein product: CSVGVYNEQFF. This chain connects TRBV29-1 to TRBJ2-1; D unresolved. CDR3 size: 11 residues. CDR1 and CDR2 from the germline V gene are SQVTM and ANQGSEA. V lost 4 bases to trimming and J lost 4 bases, with 5 bases between them.

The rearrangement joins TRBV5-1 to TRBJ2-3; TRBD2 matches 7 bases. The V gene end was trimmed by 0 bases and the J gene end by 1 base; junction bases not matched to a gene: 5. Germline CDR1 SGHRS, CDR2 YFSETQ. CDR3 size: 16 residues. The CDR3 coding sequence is TGCGCCAGCAGCTTGGGGGGCGGGAGTGGCACAGATACGCAGTATTTT. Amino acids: CASSLGGGSGTDTQYF.

This CDR3 is CASRGGTSGVYEQYF. In DNA, the CDR3 is TGTGCCAGCAGAGGGGGGACTAGCGGGGTCTACGAGCAGTACTTC. The rearrangement links TRBV27 to TRBJ2-7, with 13 bases that match TRBD2. Germline CDR1 is MNHEY and CDR2 is SMNVEV (reference sequence). This CDR3 region has 15 residues. V lost 6 bases, J lost 3 bases, and 5 bases stayed unmatched.

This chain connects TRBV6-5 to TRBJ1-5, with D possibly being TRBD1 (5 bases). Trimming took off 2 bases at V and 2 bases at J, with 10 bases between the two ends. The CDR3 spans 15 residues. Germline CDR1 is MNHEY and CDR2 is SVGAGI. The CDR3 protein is CASSYGREGNQPQHF. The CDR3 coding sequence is TGTGCCAGCAGTTACGGCAGGGAAGGCAATCAGCCCCAGCATTTT.

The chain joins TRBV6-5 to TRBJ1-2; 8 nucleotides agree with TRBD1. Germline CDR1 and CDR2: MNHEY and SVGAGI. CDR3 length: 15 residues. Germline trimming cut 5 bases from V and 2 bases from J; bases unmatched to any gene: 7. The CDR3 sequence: CASSPLRQGNYGYTF. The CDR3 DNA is TGTGCCAGCAGTCCCCTTCGACAGGGGAACTATGGCTACACCTTC.

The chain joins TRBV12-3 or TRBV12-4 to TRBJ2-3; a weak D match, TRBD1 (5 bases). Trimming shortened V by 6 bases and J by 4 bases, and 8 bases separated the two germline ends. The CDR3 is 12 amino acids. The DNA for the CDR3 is TGTGCCAGCAGGGGGCTTGCAGATACGCAGTATTTT. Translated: CASRGLADTQYF.

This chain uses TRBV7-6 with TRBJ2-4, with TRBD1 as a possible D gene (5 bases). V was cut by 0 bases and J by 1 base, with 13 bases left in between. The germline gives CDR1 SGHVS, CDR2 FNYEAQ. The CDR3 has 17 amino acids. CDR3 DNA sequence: TGTGCCAGCAGCTTAGCGATAGGGCAGGGCGCCAAAAACATTCAGTACTTC. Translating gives CASSLAIGQGAKNIQYF.

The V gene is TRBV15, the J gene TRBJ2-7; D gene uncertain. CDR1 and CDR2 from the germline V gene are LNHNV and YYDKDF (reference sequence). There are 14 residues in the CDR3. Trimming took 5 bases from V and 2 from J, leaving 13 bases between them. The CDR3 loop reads CATSDALGPYEQYF. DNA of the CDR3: TGTGCCACCAGCGACGCCCTGGGCCCCTACGAGCAGTACTTC.

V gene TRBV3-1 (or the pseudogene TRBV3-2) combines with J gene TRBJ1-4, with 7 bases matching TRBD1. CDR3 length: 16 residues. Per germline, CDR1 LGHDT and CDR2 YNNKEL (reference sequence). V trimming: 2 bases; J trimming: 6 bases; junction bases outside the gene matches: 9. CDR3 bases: TGTGCCAGCAGCCAACACCGACAGGGTAACGATGAAAAACTGTTTTTT. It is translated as CASSQHRQGNDEKLFF.

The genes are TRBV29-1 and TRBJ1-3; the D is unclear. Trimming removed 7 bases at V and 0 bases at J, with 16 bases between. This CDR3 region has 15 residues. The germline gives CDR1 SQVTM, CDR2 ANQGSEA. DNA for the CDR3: TGCAGCGCCCGAGGAGGTGCCAGCTCTGGAAACACCATATATTTT. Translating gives CSARGGASSGNTIYF. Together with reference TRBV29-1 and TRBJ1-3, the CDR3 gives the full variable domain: SAVISQKPSRDICQRGTSLTIQCQVDSQVTMMFWYRQQPGQSLTLIATANQGSEATYESGFVIDKFPISRPNLTFSTLTVSNMSPEDSSIYLCSARGGASSGNTIYFGEGSWLTVV.

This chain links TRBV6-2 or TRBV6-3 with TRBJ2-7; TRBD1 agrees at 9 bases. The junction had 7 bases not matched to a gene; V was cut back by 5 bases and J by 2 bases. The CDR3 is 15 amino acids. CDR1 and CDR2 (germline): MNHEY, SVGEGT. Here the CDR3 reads CASSVGTGIPYEQYF. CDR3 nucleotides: TGTGCCAGCAGTGTCGGGACAGGGATCCCCTACGAGCAGTACTTC.

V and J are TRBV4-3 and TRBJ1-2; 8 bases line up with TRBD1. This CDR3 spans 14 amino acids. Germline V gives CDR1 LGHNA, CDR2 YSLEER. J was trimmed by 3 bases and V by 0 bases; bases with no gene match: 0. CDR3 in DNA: TGCGCCAGCAGCCAAGAGACAGGGGACTATGGCTACACCTTC. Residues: CASSQETGDYGYTF.

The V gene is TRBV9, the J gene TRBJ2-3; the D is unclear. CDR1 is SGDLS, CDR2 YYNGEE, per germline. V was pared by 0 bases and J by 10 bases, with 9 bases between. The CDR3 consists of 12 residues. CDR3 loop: CASSVVEEAQYF. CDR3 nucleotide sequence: TGTGCCAGCAGCGTAGTAGAAGAGGCGCAGTATTTT.

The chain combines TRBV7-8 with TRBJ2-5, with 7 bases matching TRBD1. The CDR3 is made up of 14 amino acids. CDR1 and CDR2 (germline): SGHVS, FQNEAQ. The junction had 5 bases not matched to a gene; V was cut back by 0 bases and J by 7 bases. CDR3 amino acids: CASSLAEQGRTQYF. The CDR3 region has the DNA TGTGCCAGCAGCTTAGCGGAACAGGGGAGGACCCAGTACTTC.

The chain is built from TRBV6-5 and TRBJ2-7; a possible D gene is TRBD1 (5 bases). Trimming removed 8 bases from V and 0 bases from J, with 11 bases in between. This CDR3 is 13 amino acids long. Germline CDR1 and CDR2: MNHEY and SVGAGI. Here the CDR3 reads CASGRTSSYEQYF. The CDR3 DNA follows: TGTGCCAGCGGACGGACAAGCTCCTACGAGCAGTACTTC.

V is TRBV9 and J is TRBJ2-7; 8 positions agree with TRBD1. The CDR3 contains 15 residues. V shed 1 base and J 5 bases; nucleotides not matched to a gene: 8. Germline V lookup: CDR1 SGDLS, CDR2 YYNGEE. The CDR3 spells CASSVRQGSLNEQYF. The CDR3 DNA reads TGTGCCAGCAGCGTACGACAGGGGTCGTTGAACGAGCAGTACTTC.

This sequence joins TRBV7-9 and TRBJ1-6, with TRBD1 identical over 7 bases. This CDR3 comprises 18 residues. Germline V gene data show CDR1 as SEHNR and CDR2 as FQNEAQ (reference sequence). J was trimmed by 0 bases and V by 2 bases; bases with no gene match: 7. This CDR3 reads CASSLRQGSSSYNSPLHF. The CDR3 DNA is TGTGCCAGCAGCTTAAGACAGGGCTCGAGCTCCTATAATTCACCCCTCCACTTT.

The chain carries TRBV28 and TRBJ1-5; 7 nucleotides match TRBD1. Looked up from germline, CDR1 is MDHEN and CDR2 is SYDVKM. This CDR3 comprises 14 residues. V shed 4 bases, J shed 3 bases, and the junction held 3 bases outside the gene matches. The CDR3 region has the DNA TGTGCCAGCAGTTCGACAGGGCCCAATCAGCCCCAGCATTTT. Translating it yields CASSSTGPNQPQHF. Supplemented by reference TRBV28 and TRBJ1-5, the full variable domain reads DVKVTQSSRYLVKRTGEKVFLECVQDMDHENMFWYRQDPGLGLRLIYFSYDVKMKEKGDIPEGYSVSREKKERFSLILESASTNQTSMYLCASSSTGPNQPQHFGDGTRLSIL.

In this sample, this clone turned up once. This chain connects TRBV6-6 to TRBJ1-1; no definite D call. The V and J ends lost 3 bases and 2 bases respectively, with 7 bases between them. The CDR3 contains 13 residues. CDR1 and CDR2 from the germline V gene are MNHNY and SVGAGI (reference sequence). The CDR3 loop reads CASSYPVNTEAFF. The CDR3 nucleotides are TGTGCCAGCAGTTATCCAGTTAACACTGAAGCTTTCTTT.

The CDR3 DNA sequence: TGTGCCAGCACTCCTCAGGGGACTAATTACAATGAGCAGTTCTTC. Translation gives CASTPQGTNYNEQFF. This chain connects TRBV21-1 to TRBJ2-1; whether TRBD2, the table's D call, matches the DNA was not checked. TRBV21-1 is classified as a pseudogene. The CDR3 length is 15 residues.

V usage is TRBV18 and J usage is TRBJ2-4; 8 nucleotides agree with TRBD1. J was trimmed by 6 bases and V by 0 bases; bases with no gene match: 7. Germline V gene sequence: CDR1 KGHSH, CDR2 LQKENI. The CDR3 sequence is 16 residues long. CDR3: CASSPPVRGQGNIQYF. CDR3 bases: TGTGCCAGCTCACCACCAGTCAGGGGGCAGGGAAACATTCAGTACTTC.

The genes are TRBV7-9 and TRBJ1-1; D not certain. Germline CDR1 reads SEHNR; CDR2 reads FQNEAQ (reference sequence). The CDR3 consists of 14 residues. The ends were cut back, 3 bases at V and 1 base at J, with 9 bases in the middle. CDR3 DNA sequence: TGTGCCAGCAGCTTGTCCGGTTCGAACACTGAAGCTTTCTTT. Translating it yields CASSLSGSNTEAFF. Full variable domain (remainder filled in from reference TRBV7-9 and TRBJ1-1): DTGVSQNPRHKITKRGQNVTFRCDPISEHNRLYWYRQTLGQGPEFLTYFQNEAQLEKSRLLSDRFSAERPKGSFSTLEIQRTEQGDSAMYLCASSLSGSNTEAFFGQGTRLTVV.

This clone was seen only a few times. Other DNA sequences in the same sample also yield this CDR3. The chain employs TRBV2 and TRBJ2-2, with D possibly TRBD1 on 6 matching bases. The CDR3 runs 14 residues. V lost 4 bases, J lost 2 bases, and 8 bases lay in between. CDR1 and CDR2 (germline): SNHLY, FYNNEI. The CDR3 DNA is TGTGCCAGCAGTGTAGGGGGAAACACCGGGGAGCTGTTTTTT. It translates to CASSVGGNTGELFF. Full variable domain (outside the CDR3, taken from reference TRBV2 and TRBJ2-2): EPEVTQTPSHQVTQMGQEVILRCVPISNHLYFYWYRQILGQKVEFLVSFYNNEISEKSEIFDDQFSVERPDGSNFTLKIRSTKLEDSAMYFCASSVGGNTGELFFGEGSRLTVL.

This chain's CDR3 is CASSPYAVTGTSGTSYEQYF. For the CDR3, the DNA is TGTGCCAGCTCACCATACGCCGTGACGGGGACTAGCGGGACCTCCTACGAGCAGTACTTC. The chain recombines TRBV18 with TRBJ2-7; the match to TRBD2 covers 13 bases. Germline values: CDR1 KGHSH, CDR2 LQKENI. This CDR3 spans 20 amino acids. The V segment lost 2 bases and the J segment 0 bases; nucleotides outside the gene matches: 13.

CDR3 amino acids: CASSLYSGTGAYGYTF. The CDR3 region has the DNA TGTGCCAGTAGTCTGTATTCCGGGACAGGTGCCTATGGCTACACCTTC. The gene calls are TRBV19 and TRBJ1-2; 8 nucleotides agree with TRBD1. The germline CDR1 and CDR2 sequences are LNHDA and SQIVND (reference sequence). The trim removed 5 bases at V and 4 bases at J, leaving 12 bases unmatched. The CDR3 consists of 16 residues.

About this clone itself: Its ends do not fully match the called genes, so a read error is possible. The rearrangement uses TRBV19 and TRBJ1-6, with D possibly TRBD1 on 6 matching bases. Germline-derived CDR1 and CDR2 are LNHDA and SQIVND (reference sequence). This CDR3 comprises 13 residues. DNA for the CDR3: TGTGCCAGTAGCAACAGGGATAACTCACCCCTCCACTTT. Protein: CASSNRDNSPLHF.

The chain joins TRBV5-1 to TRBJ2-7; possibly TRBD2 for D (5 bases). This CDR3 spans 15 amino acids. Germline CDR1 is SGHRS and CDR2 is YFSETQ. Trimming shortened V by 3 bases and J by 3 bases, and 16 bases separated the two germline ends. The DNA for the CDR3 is TGCGCCAGCAGCTCGGACTCCCAATCGTTCTACGAGCAGTACTTC. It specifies CASSSDSQSFYEQYF.

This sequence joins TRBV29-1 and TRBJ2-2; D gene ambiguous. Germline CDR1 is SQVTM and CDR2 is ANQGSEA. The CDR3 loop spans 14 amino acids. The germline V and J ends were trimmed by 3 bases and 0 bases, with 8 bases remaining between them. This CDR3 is CSVERPTNTGELFF. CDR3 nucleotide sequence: TGCAGCGTTGAGCGGCCTACGAACACCGGGGAGCTGTTTTTT.

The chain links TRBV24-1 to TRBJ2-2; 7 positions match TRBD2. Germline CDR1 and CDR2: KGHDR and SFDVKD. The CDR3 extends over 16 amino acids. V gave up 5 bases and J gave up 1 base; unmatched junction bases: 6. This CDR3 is CATSGLADLNTGELFF. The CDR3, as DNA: TGTGCCACCAGTGGGCTAGCGGATCTGAACACCGGGGAGCTGTTTTTT.

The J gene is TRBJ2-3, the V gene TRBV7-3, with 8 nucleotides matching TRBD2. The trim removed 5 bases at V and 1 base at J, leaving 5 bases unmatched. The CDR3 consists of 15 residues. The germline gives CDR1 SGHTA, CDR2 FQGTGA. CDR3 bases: TGTGCCAGCAGCCCCGGGACTAGGGGCACAGATACGCAGTATTTT. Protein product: CASSPGTRGTDTQYF.